Shown below are 17 T cell receptor beta chains from a single sample sequenced in a study of T-cell reconstitution after alpha-beta-depleted transplantation in children. Construction of the TCRbeta library involved unique molecular identifiers. TCRdb re-analysed the PCR reads in MiXCR, keeping a single row per CDR3 protein. The profile shows 90,000 to 100,000 distinct CDR3 sequences, 23% of them singletons. Sequences were derived from PBMCs, sampled before TCRalphabeta/CD19-depleted stem cell transplant. These receptors came from a boy aged 2-15 years with acute lymphoblastic leukemia, due to receive a stem cell transplant.

V and J are TRBV7-9 and TRBJ2-3, with 8 bases lining up with TRBD1. Germline V gene data show CDR1 as SEHNR and CDR2 as FQNEAQ (reference sequence). The CDR3 extends over 13 amino acids. With V trimmed by 3 bases and J by 4 bases, 0 bases remained unmatched. The CDR3 here is CASSLTGADTQYF. The CDR3 nucleotides read TGTGCCAGCAGCTTGACAGGGGCAGATACGCAGTATTTT.

This clonotype was counted a few times. The chain employs TRBV27 and TRBJ2-2; 7 bases map to TRBD1. This CDR3 is 15 amino acids long. The trim removed 3 bases at V and 7 bases at J, leaving 8 bases unmatched. The germline V gene encodes CDR1 MNHEY and CDR2 SMNVEV (reference sequence). The CDR3 region is CASSLYGTANGELFF. Here the CDR3 DNA reads TGTGCCAGCAGTTTGTACGGGACAGCGAACGGGGAGCTGTTTTTT.

This rearrangement joins TRBV3-1 to TRBJ2-1; unclear D gene. The CDR3 runs to 14 residues. Germline loops: CDR1 LGHDT, CDR2 YNNKEL (reference sequence). The ends were cut back, 6 bases at V and 4 bases at J, with 13 bases in the middle. In DNA, the CDR3 is TGTGCCAGCAGACCAGGCTCGAAATACAATGAGCAGTTCTTC. Amino acids: CASRPGSKYNEQFF.

This sequence joins TRBV7-8 and TRBJ2-7, with D possibly TRBD2 on 6 matching bases. Trimming pared 5 bases from V and 12 bases from J, leaving 23 bases between. CDR1 and CDR2 (germline): SGHVS, FQNEAQ. This CDR3 has 14 amino acids. The CDR3 is CASSPRTEGRVRYF. In nucleotides, the CDR3 is TGTGCCAGCAGCCCAAGGACGGAGGGGCGGGTTAGGTACTTC. The variable domain in full, with the rest retrieved from reference TRBV7-8 and TRBJ2-7, is GAGVSQSPRYKVAKRGQDVALRCDPISGHVSLFWYQQALGQGPEFLTYFQNEAQLDKSGLPSDRFFAERPEGSVSTLKIQRTQQEDSAVYLCASSPRTEGRVRYFGPGTRLTVT.

This clonotype was detected a few times. The genes are TRBV4-2 and TRBJ2-1; 7 nucleotides match TRBD2. The CDR3 length is 20 residues. CDR1 and CDR2 (germline): LGHNA, YNFKEQ. V was pared by 1 base and J by 0 bases, with 15 bases of the junction left unmatched. The CDR3 DNA sequence: TGTGCCAGCAGCCAAGTAGGGCGGCTAGCGGACCCTAGCTCCTACAATGAGCAGTTCTTC. Amino acids: CASSQVGRLADPSSYNEQFF.

This clonotype was seen a handful of times. V and J are TRBV14 and TRBJ2-1; unclear D gene. V was trimmed by 3 bases and J by 9 bases, leaving 15 bases between them. The CDR3 length is 14 residues. CDR1 and CDR2 from the germline V gene are SGHDN and FVKESK. Written as DNA, the CDR3 is TGTGCCAGCAGCCAGCGTAGGACGGACGGTGAGCAGTTCTTC. Protein: CASSQRRTDGEQFF.

In this sample, this clonotype turned up a few times. CDR3 coding DNA: TGTGCCAGCAGCTCAGGCGGGTTTACCACAGATACGCAGTATTTT. This gives the protein CASSSGGFTTDTQYF. This chain links TRBV11-2 with TRBJ2-3; D might be TRBD2 (5 bases). The V end lost 4 bases, the J end lost 2 bases, and 13 bases lay between the germline ends. The CDR3 is 15 residues long. Germline CDR1 is SGHAT and CDR2 is FQNNGV.

The rearrangement links TRBV5-1 to TRBJ2-7; 11 nucleotides agree with TRBD1. V lost 4 bases and J lost 4; bases outside the gene matches: 4. Germline lookup yields CDR1 SGHRS and CDR2 YFSETQ. The CDR3 has 14 residues. CDR3 nucleotide sequence: TGCGCCAGCAGCGGGGGACAGGGGGGATACGAGCAGTACTTC. Translated: CASSGGQGGYEQYF.

This clonotype was observed a few times. The V gene is TRBV12-3 or TRBV12-4, the J gene TRBJ2-1; TRBD2 matches 7 bases. V trimming: 6 bases; J trimming: 15 bases; junction bases outside the gene matches: 8. The CDR3 sequence is 11 residues long. The CDR3 sequence: CASSSGGSGFF. The CDR3 coding sequence is TGTGCCAGCAGCTCGGGGGGAAGCGGGTTCTTC.

This chain uses TRBV6-1 with TRBJ2-5, with D perhaps TRBD2 (5 bases). Trimming left V 6 bases short and J 7 bases short, with 18 bases between. The CDR3 covers 14 residues. Germline CDR1 MNHNS, CDR2 SASEGT. In DNA form, the CDR3 reads TGTGCCAGCAGACCCCGACCTCTAGAGGGGACCCAGTACTTC. Translating it yields CASRPRPLEGTQYF.

In this sample, this clonotype turned up many times. The CDR3 loop is CASSSGNLPGREQFF. In nucleotides, the CDR3 is TGCGCCAGCAGCTCCGGAAATCTGCCGGGCCGTGAGCAGTTCTTC. This chain joins TRBV5-1 and TRBJ2-1; no clear D. This CDR3 region has 15 residues. CDR1 is SGHRS, CDR2 YFSETQ, per germline. The V end lost 3 bases, the J end lost 9 bases, and 19 bases lay between the germline ends.

This clonotype was seen ten or more times. The genes are TRBV25-1 and TRBJ2-5; TRBD1 might be the D (6 bases). Trimming stripped 1 base from V and 3 bases from J, with 24 bases between. Germline CDR1 MGHDK, CDR2 SYGVNS. The CDR3 totals 19 residues. The CDR3 sequence: CASSEFFPNQGIDEETQYF. The CDR3 region has the DNA TGTGCCAGCAGTGAATTTTTCCCAAACCAGGGGATAGACGAAGAGACCCAGTACTTC.

The chain links TRBV5-4 to TRBJ2-6; D remains ambiguous. CDR3 length equals 16 residues. V lost 0 bases and J 4 bases, leaving 11 bases between the germline ends. Germline V gene lookup returns CDR1 SGHNT and CDR2 YYREEE (reference sequence). CDR3 sequence: CASSLESFGGANVLTF. The DNA for the CDR3 is TGTGCCAGCAGCTTGGAGAGTTTTGGGGGGGCCAACGTCCTGACTTTC.

The rearrangement joins TRBV29-1 to TRBJ2-2; 8 bases align to TRBD2. Germline V CDR1 and CDR2: SQVTM, ANQGSEA. After removal of 2 bases from V and 4 bases from J, the junction contained 6 bases not matched to a gene. The CDR3 length is 15 residues. The CDR3 loop reads CSVERVSGTTGELFF. The CDR3 DNA is TGCAGCGTTGAAAGGGTTAGCGGGACCACCGGGGAGCTGTTTTTT.

This clonotype has ten or more counts. This chain joins TRBV28 and TRBJ1-5; perhaps TRBD1 as D (5 bases). Trimming removed 2 bases at V and 6 bases at J, with 11 bases between. CDR3 length: 14 residues. CDR1 and CDR2 (germline): MDHEN, SYDVKM. CDR3 sequence reads: CASSLLGGGQPQHF. The CDR3 nucleotides are TGTGCCAGCAGTTTACTTGGGGGGGGTCAGCCCCAGCATTTT.

The J gene is TRBJ2-2, the V gene TRBV12-3 or TRBV12-4; the D call may be TRBD1 or TRBD2 (5 bases each). Deletions cut 8 bases from V and 4 bases from J, with 23 bases between. This CDR3 contains 17 residues. The CDR3 region is CASVVWRSGPSTGELFF. CDR3 sequence (DNA): TGTGCCAGCGTTGTGTGGCGGTCGGGACCGAGCACCGGGGAGCTGTTTTTT.

The gene calls are TRBV4-2 and TRBJ2-3; TRBD2 aligns across 14 bases. V shed 4 bases and J 3 bases; nucleotides not matched to a gene: 21. The length of the CDR3 is 22 residues. Germline CDR1 and CDR2: LGHNA and YNFKEQ. CDR3 DNA sequence: TGTGCCAGCAGCCCGTTACGTAGGGGACCGGGACTAGCGGGAGCGGCGACAGATACGCAGTATTTT. Encoded protein: CASSPLRRGPGLAGAATDTQYF.